The following is a T cell receptor (beta chain) sequence with its context. The sequenced template was cDNA made from the entire isolated RNA. Assay: immunoSEQ multiplex PCR; the TCRdb copy retains only in-frame clones and omits some. The sample shows roughly 400,000 clones, over 12% of them seen only once. A CD45RO/CCR7/CD25/CD127/CD95/CD27 panel sorted naive, central memory, regulatory and stem cell-like memory CD4+ cells. The sample is drawn from a study of beta chain features in type 1 diabetes. The V gene's germline CDR1 is SGHTA and CDR2 FQGTGA. This CDR3 contains 14 residues. Unmatched junction bases numbered 5, after V lost 4 bases and J lost 6 bases.

The receptor was isolated from a woman between 18 and 29 years old in good health. The rearrangement uses TRBV7-3 and TRBJ2-2; 7 positions match TRBD2. The sample consisted of naive CD4+ T cells from blood. The CDR3 loop reads CASSSTSVAGELFF. CDR3 DNA sequence: TGTGCCAGCAGCTCCACTAGCGTCGCCGGGGAGCTGTTTTTT.